Listed below are T cell receptor beta chains from one sample, sequenced in a study of shared clonotypes between healthy human individuals. The protocol was immunoSEQ multiplex PCR, while the TCRdb copy is restricted to in-frame clones and leaves out a portion. The sample includes millions of clones, about 95% seen only once; the top ten take 1.1%. Source material: naive CD8+ T cells sorted from blood. The receptors stem from a man aged 18 to 30 in good health. CDR3s include the opening cysteine and the closing phenylalanine or tryptophan. D genes are given only for firm matches. A row's size may be missing; if present it is once, few, many or a size class.

>NA|TRBD1|TRBJ1-5|TRBV28
CASRLTGGNQPQHF
TGTGCCAGCAGGTTGACAGGGGGTAATCAGCCCCAGCATTTT
>NA|NA|TRBJ2-5|TRBV5-1
CASSWTTTGTYQETQYF
TGCGCCAGCAGCTGGACTACAACGGGGACCTACCAAGAGACCCAGTACTTC
>NA|NA|TRBJ2-3|TRBV10-1
CASSDTIGSPTDTQYF
TGCGCCAGCAGTGATACTATAGGGTCCCCCACAGATACGCAGTATTTT
>NA|NA|TRBJ1-6|TRBV27
CASSFSSYSYNSPLHF
TGTGCCAGCAGTTTCTCTTCCTACTCCTATAATTCACCCCTCCACTTT
>NA|NA|TRBJ2-6|TRBV9
CASTRRGASDNVLTF
TGTGCCAGCACCCGAAGAGGGGCCTCGGACAACGTCCTGACTTTC
>NA|NA|TRBJ2-5|TRBV6-5
CASSPLFGPQETQYF
TGTGCCAGCAGCCCCCTTTTTGGGCCTCAAGAGACCCAGTACTTC
>few|NA|TRBJ1-1|TRBV2
CASSDSWGYTEAFF
TGTGCCAGCAGTGATTCGTGGGGATACACTGAAGCTTTCTTT
>NA|TRBD1|TRBJ2-7|TRBV9
CASSSAGTGGEQYF
TGTGCCAGCAGCTCAGCCGGGACAGGGGGAGAGCAGTACTTC
>once|NA|TRBJ2-7|TRBV4-3
CASSQDLGSETYEQYF
TGCGCCAGCAGCCAAGACTTAGGTAGCGAGACCTACGAGCAGTACTTC
>once|NA|TRBJ1-2|TRBV29-1
CSVDPGVDLNYGYTF
TGCAGCGTTGATCCGGGGGTGGACCTAAACTATGGCTACACCTTC
>NA|TRBD1|TRBJ2-7|TRBV30
CAWSEKGAPLEQYF
TGTGCCTGGAGTGAAAAGGGGGCCCCTCTCGAGCAGTACTTC
>NA|NA|TRBJ2-7|TRBV9
CASSVEGVDSYEQYF
TGTGCCAGCAGCGTAGAAGGGGTAGACTCCTACGAGCAGTACTTC
>NA|NA|TRBJ1-5|TRBV6-5
CASSPDDYSNQPQHF
TGTGCCAGCAGCCCCGACGACTATAGCAATCAGCCCCAGCATTTT
>NA|TRBD1|TRBJ2-7|TRBV11-2
CASSYNRQGAYEQYF
TGTGCCAGCAGCTACAACCGACAGGGGGCCTACGAGCAGTACTTC
>NA|NA|TRBJ1-4|TRBV4-1
CASSPGLWLFF
TGCGCCAGCAGCCCAGGGCTATGGCTGTTTTTT
>NA|TRBD1|TRBJ1-1|TRBV19
CASSIGTVSDTEAFF
TGTGCCAGTAGTATTGGGACAGTGTCAGACACTGAAGCTTTCTTT
>NA|NA|TRBJ2-7|TRBV27
CASSPSLGGLSYEQYF
TGTGCCAGCAGCCCTTCCCTCGGGGGCCTCTCCTACGAGCAGTACTTC
>NA|NA|TRBJ2-2|TRBV9
CASSVEWSRGPAGELFF
TGTGCCAGCAGCGTAGAGTGGAGCAGGGGCCCAGCCGGGGAGCTGTTTTTT
>NA|NA|TRBJ1-5|TRBV19
CASSDFRVGNQPQHF
TGTGCCAGTAGTGACTTCAGGGTGGGGAATCAGCCCCAGCATTTT
>NA|NA|TRBJ2-7|TRBV5-4
CASSSDLISSYEQYF
TGTGCCAGCAGCTCCGATTTGATTAGCTCCTACGAGCAGTACTTC
>NA|TRBD2|TRBJ2-7|TRBV18
CASSPGGGSSWEQYF
TGTGCCAGCTCACCAGGCGGGGGGTCCTCTTGGGAGCAGTACTTC
>NA|NA|TRBJ2-2|TRBV25-1
CASISGTVTGELFF
TGTGCCAGCATAAGTGGGACGGTCACCGGGGAGCTGTTTTTT
>NA|NA|TRBJ2-2|TRBV10-2
CASSEGDSPGELFF
TGCGCCAGCAGTGAGGGAGACTCCCCCGGGGAGCTGTTTTTT
>once|TRBD1|TRBJ1-1|TRBV19
CASSPSGGAEAFF
TGTGCCAGTAGTCCCTCAGGGGGAGCTGAAGCTTTCTTT
>NA|NA|TRBJ2-7|TRBV4-2
CASSQAPAASYEQYF
TGTGCCAGCAGCCAAGCCCCGGCTGCCTCCTACGAGCAGTACTTC
>NA|TRBD2|TRBJ2-7|TRBV9
CASSPAGGTYEQYF
TGTGCCAGCAGCCCAGCGGGAGGTACCTACGAGCAGTACTTC
>NA|NA|TRBJ2-7|TRBV28
CASSVPGALEQYF
TGTGCCAGCAGCGTACCCGGGGCTCTCGAGCAGTACTTC
>NA|NA|TRBJ2-1|TRBV27
CASSPQDHSYNEQFF
TGTGCCAGCAGTCCACAGGACCACTCCTACAATGAGCAGTTCTTC
>NA|NA|TRBJ1-1|TRBV30
CAWSEGGSEAFF
TGTGCCTGGAGTGAGGGGGGATCTGAAGCTTTCTTT
>NA|NA|TRBJ1-1|TRBV19
CASTPGIVNTEAFF
TGTGCCAGTACTCCGGGGATTGTGAACACTGAAGCTTTCTTT
>once|TRBD1|TRBJ1-1|TRBV7-2
CASSSGQGVGTEAFF
TGTGCCAGCAGCTCCGGACAGGGCGTCGGAACTGAAGCTTTCTTT
>NA|NA|TRBJ1-1|TRBV9
CASSTGTLNTEAFF
TGTGCCAGCAGCACCGGGACGTTGAACACTGAAGCTTTCTTT
>once|TRBD1|TRBJ2-5|TRBV7-2
CASSSTGEWDPQYF
TGTGCCAGCAGCTCCACAGGGGAGTGGGATCCCCAGTACTTC
>NA|TRBD2|TRBJ2-7|TRBV10-3
CAISGLAGGQPSSYEQYF
TGTGCCATCAGTGGACTAGCGGGAGGTCAACCATCCTCCTACGAGCAGTACTTC
>NA|NA|TRBJ2-7|TRBV30
CAWTTGSSYEQYF
TGTGCCTGGACGACAGGAAGCTCCTACGAGCAGTACTTC